This T cell receptor (beta chain) was captured by sequencing in a study of CD8 T cells in Susac syndrome. Reverse transcription of about 0.5 to 1 ug RNA used random hexamers. Multiplex immunoSEQ PCR targeted 54 Vbeta and 13 Jbeta TCR beta segments. MiXCR was run by TCRdb on the immunoSEQ multiplex PCR reads, yielding one entry per CDR3 protein. The data hold around 150,000 distinct CDR3 sequences, with approximately 93% observed a single time. The V gene's germline CDR1 is LGHDT and CDR2 YNNKEL (reference sequence). The CDR3 contains 14 residues. Losses at the gene ends were 8 bases for V and 5 bases for J; bases not matched to a gene: 6.

The sequence was collected from a human donor with multiple sclerosis. This chain uses TRBV3-1 with TRBJ2-5; 12 positions agree with TRBD2. What was sequenced was CD4+ T cells from PBMCs. Here the CDR3 DNA reads TGTGCCAGCTTTCCTAGCGGGAGGGCGGAGACCCAGTACTTC. This codes for CASFPSGRAETQYF.